One TCR beta chain is described in this entry. The sample comes from a study of blood T cell repertoires in COVID-19. Study as a whole: Collection of acute and convalescent COVID-19 samples took place in the United States, Italy and Spain. From T cells, B-cell-depleted T cells, or PBMCs came the material, which was cDNA or gDNA.

The CDR3 loop spans 17 amino acids. V was clipped by 0 bases and J by 1 base, with 15 bases between them. CDR1 is SGHAT, CDR2 FQNNGV, per germline. Study processing details: For nucleated cells, counts were estimated from reference gene primer amplification. Repertoires were generated with immunoSEQ multiplex PCR, while TCRdb's copy carries only in-frame clones and drops some. V and J calls plus clone size are reproduced from that table; the DNA served to infer D and trimming. The table shows 150,000 or so clones, with 55% to 75% occurring only once. Sequences were obtained from peripheral blood. The V gene is TRBV11-2, the J gene TRBJ2-5; tentatively, D is TRBD2 (5 bases). This TCR derives from a woman between 65 and 79 years old with acute or convalescent COVID-19. The CDR3 region is CASSLDVSDFIQETQYF. The CDR3 coding sequence is TGTGCCAGCAGCTTAGATGTTTCGGACTTCATCCAAGAGACCCAGTACTTC. Filled out from reference TRBV11-2 and TRBJ2-5, the complete variable domain reads EAGVAQSPRYKIIEKRQSVAFWCNPISGHATLYWYQQILGQGPKLLIQFQNNGVVDDSQLPKDRFSAERLKGVDSTLKIQPAKLEDSAVYLCASSLDVSDFIQETQYFGPGTRLLVL.